These 24 T cell receptor beta chains originate from one sample sequenced in a study of cytomegalovirus exposure and HLA in healthy donors. The data were produced by immunoSEQ multiplex PCR, yet TCRdb's version contains in-frame clones alone and is incomplete. The table shows around 200,000 clones, with about 86% occurring only once. The sequencing input was PBMCs. The receptors were sampled from a woman younger than 30 in good health and CMV-seropositive.

This chain connects TRBV4-1 to TRBJ2-1; no clear D. V was clipped by 1 base and J by 7 bases, with 11 bases between them. This CDR3 has 14 residues. Germline V lookup: CDR1 MGHRA, CDR2 YSYEKL. The CDR3 is CASSQVDWANEQFF. The CDR3 DNA sequence: TGCGCCAGCAGCCAAGTCGATTGGGCAAATGAGCAGTTCTTC.

As for this clone: An end of the junction does not agree with germline; a read error may underlie this. CDR3 amino acids: CAVSGGKETQYF. CDR3 in DNA: TGTGCCGTCAGCGGGGGGAAAGAGACCCAGTACTTC. The chain carries TRBV10-3 and TRBJ2-5, with 9 bases matching TRBD2. Germline lookup yields CDR1 ENHRY and CDR2 SYGVKD. The CDR3 runs to 12 residues.

This sequence joins TRBV6-1 and TRBJ2-3; 12 bases align to TRBD2. The CDR3 loop spans 15 amino acids. J gave up 2 bases and V 10 bases, and 7 bases lay outside the gene matches. Germline loops: CDR1 MNHNS, CDR2 SASEGT. CDR3 amino acids: CATTTSGGPTDTQYF. The CDR3 nucleotides are TGTGCCACTACAACTAGCGGGGGGCCCACAGATACGCAGTATTTT.

In the case of this clone: At one end the junction does not follow the germline gene, possibly because of a read error. The chain combines TRBV5-5 with TRBJ2-2, with D possibly matching TRBD2 (5 bases). Germline assignment: CDR1 SGHKS and CDR2 YYEKEE (reference sequence). CDR3 length: 16 residues. The CDR3 DNA is TGTGCCAGCAGCTCGATCGGACTTCCGAACACCGGAGAGCTGTTTTTT. Its protein is CASSSIGLPNTGELFF.

The rearrangement joins TRBV6-5 to TRBJ2-6; D gene uncertain. Germline lookup yields CDR1 MNHEY and CDR2 SVGAGI. The CDR3 spans 14 residues. Trimming pared 5 bases from V and 2 bases from J, leaving 7 bases between. The CDR3 loop is CASSPPAGANVLTF. The CDR3 DNA is TGTGCCAGCAGTCCCCCTGCTGGGGCCAACGTCCTGACTTTC.

The CDR3 loop is CASSPPRQMNTEAFF. The DNA for the CDR3 is TGTGCCAGCTCACCACCTAGACAGATGAACACTGAAGCTTTCTTT. The V and J genes are TRBV18 and TRBJ1-1, with D perhaps TRBD1 (5 bases). V was trimmed by 0 bases and J by 0 bases, leaving 8 bases between them. Germline V gene data show CDR1 as KGHSH and CDR2 as LQKENI. This CDR3 is 15 amino acids long.

J is TRBJ1-4 and V is TRBV5-1; a possible D gene is TRBD1 (5 bases). Trimming cost V 0 bases and J 5 bases, with 11 bases left between them. Germline V lookup: CDR1 SGHRS, CDR2 YFSETQ. The CDR3 is 15 amino acids. The CDR3: CASSLAVSGNEKLFF. CDR3 bases: TGCGCCAGCAGCTTGGCCGTTTCAGGGAATGAAAAACTGTTTTTT.

The chain has TRBV6-5 and TRBJ1-2; possible D gene TRBD1, 6 bases. Trimming took off 2 bases at V and 3 bases at J, with 10 bases between the two ends. The germline V gene has CDR1 MNHEY and CDR2 SVGAGI. The CDR3 extends over 14 amino acids. The CDR3 reads CASSYRGSDYGYTF. The CDR3 region has the DNA TGTGCCAGCAGTTACAGGGGGTCGGACTATGGCTACACCTTC.

The CDR3, as DNA: TGTGCTAGTGGTTCCGGGACTAGCTGGTATTTT. This codes for CASGSGTSWYF. The chain carries TRBV12-5 and TRBJ2-3; 9 positions match TRBD2. Trimming cost V 4 bases and J 14 bases; bases outside gene matches: 4. This CDR3 has 11 amino acids. Germline lookup yields CDR1 LGHNT and CDR2 FRNRAP.

CDR3 DNA sequence: TGTGCCAGCAGCAGGGGGCGGGAGGGGGCCAATCAGCCCCAGCATTTT. Translation: CASSRGREGANQPQHF. The chain combines TRBV7-8 with TRBJ1-5, with 7 bases identical to TRBD1. CDR1 SGHVS and CDR2 FQNEAQ come from the germline V gene. Losses at the gene ends were 5 bases for V and 3 bases for J; bases not matched to a gene: 10. The CDR3 length is 16 residues. The full variable domain, rest sourced from reference TRBV7-8 and TRBJ1-5, is GAGVSQSPRYKVAKRGQDVALRCDPISGHVSLFWYQQALGQGPEFLTYFQNEAQLDKSGLPSDRFFAERPEGSVSTLKIQRTQQEDSAVYLCASSRGREGANQPQHFGDGTRLSIL.

This clone was detected a few times. The chain couples TRBV19 to TRBJ1-1; no clear D gene. Germline V gene sequence: CDR1 LNHDA, CDR2 SQIVND (reference sequence). Trimming removed 7 bases from V and 4 bases from J, with 13 bases in between. The CDR3 sequence is 13 residues long. The CDR3 sequence: CASTSAWSTEAFF. The CDR3 DNA is TGTGCCAGTACCTCCGCGTGGAGCACTGAAGCTTTCTTT.

This clone was detected only a few times. The chain employs TRBV6-4 and TRBJ2-3, with D maybe TRBD2 (6 bases). The CDR3 loop spans 14 amino acids. V was cut by 0 bases and J by 4 bases, with 8 bases left in between. Germline values: CDR1 MRHNA, CDR2 SNTAGT. The CDR3 protein is CASSDSEGPDTQYF. The CDR3 bases are TGTGCCAGCAGTGACTCGGAGGGGCCAGATACGCAGTATTTT.

The chain combines TRBV27 with TRBJ1-2; weak D call: TRBD1 (5 bases). The CDR3 contains 13 residues. V was shortened by 6 bases and J by 0 bases, with 8 bases between the two germline ends. Per germline, CDR1 MNHEY and CDR2 SMNVEV (reference sequence). In nucleotides, the CDR3 is TGTGCCAGCAGCACCAGGGCTAACTATGGCTACACCTTC. Translating it yields CASSTRANYGYTF.

J is TRBJ2-7 and V is TRBV2, with TRBD2 matching 12 bases. The V gene end was trimmed by 5 bases and the J gene end by 4 bases; junction bases not matched to a gene: 3. CDR3 length equals 14 residues. Germline CDR1 reads SNHLY; CDR2 reads FYNNEI. The CDR3 sequence is CASSPGTSGYEQYF. CDR3 nucleotides: TGTGCCAGCAGTCCCGGGACTAGCGGGTACGAGCAGTACTTC.

This chain uses TRBV6-5 with TRBJ1-1; D gene ambiguous. This CDR3 comprises 13 residues. Germline lookup yields CDR1 MNHEY and CDR2 SVGAGI. V was shortened by 2 bases and J by 2 bases, with 6 bases between the two germline ends. The CDR3 DNA reads as TGTGCCAGCAGTTACCGGGGAAACACTGAAGCTTTCTTT. Its protein product is CASSYRGNTEAFF.

The rearrangement joins TRBV14 to TRBJ1-1; D gene unclear. CDR3 length: 11 amino acids. With 0 bases removed from V and 11 bases from J, the gap between germline ends came to 7 bases. Germline CDR1 reads SGHDN; CDR2 reads FVKESK. The CDR3 DNA reads TGTGCCAGCAGCCAAGATCGTTTGGCTTTCTTT. As protein: CASSQDRLAFF.

The chain joins TRBV5-1 to TRBJ1-6; the D gene is possibly TRBD1 (5 bases). Germline V gene lookup returns CDR1 SGHRS and CDR2 YFSETQ. There are 18 residues in the CDR3. Trimming pared 0 bases from V and 0 bases from J, leaving 13 bases between. The CDR3, as DNA: TGCGCCAGCAGCTTGGCGGGGGTCGCGAGCTCCTATAATTCACCCCTCCACTTT. It encodes CASSLAGVASSYNSPLHF.

The chain carries TRBV19 and TRBJ1-6, with 7 bases fitting TRBD1. The germline CDR1 and CDR2 sequences are LNHDA and SQIVND (reference sequence). J gave up 2 bases and V 7 bases, and 5 bases lay outside the gene matches. This CDR3 region has 15 residues. The DNA for the CDR3 is TGTGCCAGTACCCGAGACAGGGCCTATAATTCACCCCTCCACTTT. It encodes CASTRDRAYNSPLHF. Drawing the rest from reference TRBV19 and TRBJ1-6, the complete variable domain is DGGITQSPKYLFRKEGQNVTLSCEQNLNHDAMYWYRQDPGQGLRLIYYSQIVNDFQKGDIAEGYSVSREKKESFPLTVTSAQKNPTAFYLCASTRDRAYNSPLHFGNGTRLTVT.

The V gene is TRBV6-5, the J gene TRBJ2-1; TRBD1 aligns across 8 bases. J lost 3 bases, V lost 5 bases, and 6 bases had no gene match. In germline, CDR1 is MNHEY, CDR2 SVGAGI. CDR3 length: 15 amino acids. As DNA, the CDR3 is TGTGCCAGCAGTCCAGGACAGGGAAACTACAATGAGCAGTTCTTC. Protein: CASSPGQGNYNEQFF.

The chain combines TRBV7-3 with TRBJ2-3, with D hard to call. This CDR3 comprises 15 residues. Germline loops: CDR1 SGHTA, CDR2 FQGTGA. Trimming shortened V by 2 bases and J by 6 bases, and 15 bases separated the two germline ends. The CDR3 sequence is CASSLGPVSGDTQYF. The DNA for the CDR3 is TGTGCCAGCAGCTTAGGTCCGGTGAGTGGTGATACGCAGTATTTT.

In its sample, this clone was seen once. V and J are TRBV5-1 and TRBJ1-1, with D perhaps matching TRBD1 (6 bases). Germline assignment: CDR1 SGHRS and CDR2 YFSETQ. Trimming left V 4 bases short and J 1 base short, with 14 bases between. The CDR3 consists of 15 residues. As DNA, the CDR3 is TGCGCCAGCAGCCAGCCCGACAGGCCGAACACTGAAGCTTTCTTT. This sequence encodes CASSQPDRPNTEAFF. Complete variable domain (other parts from reference TRBV5-1 and TRBJ1-1): KAGVTQTPRYLIKTRGQQVTLSCSPISGHRSVSWYQQTPGQGLQFLFEYFSETQRNKGNFPGRFSGRQFSNSRSEMNVSTLELGDSALYLCASSQPDRPNTEAFFGQGTRLTVV.

The chain uses TRBV9 and TRBJ2-3; 9 nucleotides agree with TRBD1. With 0 bases clipped from V and 6 bases from J, the junction kept 5 bases outside the gene matches. Germline V lookup: CDR1 SGDLS, CDR2 YYNGEE. CDR3 length equals 15 residues. The DNA for the CDR3 is TGTGCCAGCAGCGTAGGGGACAGGGTTGTCGATACGCAGTATTTT. It translates to CASSVGDRVVDTQYF.

This clone was counted once. V is TRBV28 and J is TRBJ2-1, with D unclear. Germline V gene lookup returns CDR1 MDHEN and CDR2 SYDVKM. The CDR3 is made up of 11 amino acids. Between the trimmed V and J ends, which lost 8 bases and 2 bases, there was a span of 4 bases. DNA for the CDR3: TGTGCCAGCTTCACCTACAATGAGCAGTTCTTC. Encoded protein: CASFTYNEQFF. Using reference TRBV28 and TRBJ2-1 for the parts outside the CDR3, the full variable domain is DVKVTQSSRYLVKRTGEKVFLECVQDMDHENMFWYRQDPGLGLRLIYFSYDVKMKEKGDIPEGYSVSREKKERFSLILESASTNQTSMYLCASFTYNEQFFGPGTRLTVL.

V usage is TRBV18 and J usage is TRBJ1-1; no reliable D call. Germline CDR1 reads KGHSH; CDR2 reads LQKENI. The CDR3 extends over 12 amino acids. The germline V and J ends were trimmed by 2 bases and 11 bases, with 12 bases remaining between them. CDR3 sequence reads: CASSPLSGGAFF. The CDR3 coding sequence is TGTGCCAGCTCACCATTGTCAGGTGGGGCTTTCTTT.